This passage covers 28 T cell receptor beta chains from one sample sequenced in a study of CD8+CD57+ T cells in acquired aplastic anemia. Genomic DNA provided the template from which TCR beta VDJ and CDR3 profiles were obtained. Using its own MiXCR run on the reads, TCRdb lists one record per CDR3 protein. This sample has just over 150,000 distinct CDR3 sequences, with 40% to 60% found just once. Before being chosen for sequencing, patients had shown CD8+CD57+ cell expansion by flow cytometry. Sequences were obtained from sorted CD4+, CD8+, or CD8+CD57+ T cells (not recorded which) from PBMCs. Receptor source: a human donor with aplastic anemia.

The table lists this clonotype with many counts. The chain combines TRBV9 with TRBJ2-2; weak D call: TRBD1 (5 bases). The CDR3 covers 13 residues. V was shortened by 3 bases and J by 4 bases, with 7 bases between the two germline ends. Per germline, CDR1 SGDLS and CDR2 YYNGEE. In nucleotides, the CDR3 is TGTGCCAGCAGCGGAAGGGGCACCGGGGAGCTGTTTTTT. This gives the protein CASSGRGTGELFF.

V and J are TRBV7-9 and TRBJ2-7; no reliable D call. Trimming took 6 bases from V and 3 from J, leaving 12 bases between them. Germline-derived CDR1 and CDR2 are SEHNR and FQNEAQ (reference sequence). This CDR3 has 13 residues. CDR3 in amino acids: CASSSSASYEQYF. For the CDR3, the DNA is TGTGCCAGCAGTTCAAGTGCCAGCTACGAGCAGTACTTC.

This chain uses TRBV24-1 with TRBJ2-2, with D possibly TRBD1 on 5 matching bases. Germline loops: CDR1 KGHDR, CDR2 SFDVKD. V was clipped by 9 bases and J by 1 base, with 8 bases between them. The CDR3 has 13 residues. The CDR3 loop is CATLGQNTGELFF. CDR3 nucleotides: TGTGCCACCCTAGGACAGAACACCGGGGAGCTGTTTTTT.

This clonotype came up a few times. A much larger clone lies a single base off, so this may be a read error. This chain joins TRBV5-5 and TRBJ1-1; 7 positions match TRBD1. Per germline, CDR1 SGHKS and CDR2 YYEKEE (reference sequence). This CDR3 region has 15 residues. The DNA for the CDR3 is TGTGCCAGCAGCACCCGACAGGGAATGAACACTGATGCTTTCTTT. Translated, it gives CASSTRQGMNTDAFF. Full variable domain (missing parts from reference TRBV5-5 and TRBJ1-1): DAGVTQSPTHLIKTRGQQVTLRCSPISGHKSVSWYQQVLGQGPQFIFQYYEKEERGRGNFPDRFSARQFPNYSSELNVNALLLGDSALYLCASSTRQGMNTDAFFGQGTRLTVV.

This clonotype has a handful of counts. This sequence joins TRBV15 and TRBJ2-7; D is ambiguous. The CDR3 consists of 15 residues. The germline gives CDR1 LNHNV, CDR2 YYDKDF (reference sequence). With 4 bases removed from V and 2 bases from J, the gap between germline ends came to 15 bases. DNA for the CDR3: TGTGCCACCAGCAACTCTAGGACGGCTCCCTACGAGCAGTACTTC. Translating it yields CATSNSRTAPYEQYF.

V is TRBV12-3 or TRBV12-4 and J is TRBJ1-5; D perhaps matches TRBD1 (6 bases). Between the trimmed V and J ends, which lost 3 bases and 4 bases, there was a span of 13 bases. The CDR3 consists of 15 residues. CDR3 amino acids: CASSFSRGDNQPQHF. The CDR3 nucleotides read TGTGCCAGCAGTTTTTCCAGGGGAGATAATCAGCCCCAGCATTTT.

This chain joins TRBV5-3 and TRBJ2-1; 7 bases are shared with TRBD1. TRBV5-3 is flagged as an ORF with uncertain function. V was pared by 4 bases and J by 8 bases, with 12 bases of the junction left unmatched. The CDR3 is made up of 15 amino acids. Here the CDR3 DNA reads TGTGCCAGAAGCCGATTGGGACAGAAAAACGATGAGCAGTTCTTC. Amino acids: CARSRLGQKNDEQFF.

A single count supports this clonotype. V is TRBV10-3 and J is TRBJ2-3, with D perhaps TRBD2 (6 bases). Trimming pared 2 bases from V and 4 bases from J, leaving 22 bases between. This CDR3 spans 18 amino acids. Germline CDR1 and CDR2: ENHRY and SYGVKD. CDR3 sequence (DNA): TGTGCCATCAGTGAGGGTAGCGTGGACTACCTGATCCCAGATACGCAGTATTTT. Protein: CAISEGSVDYLIPDTQYF.

The J gene is TRBJ2-6, the V gene TRBV4-1; D is perhaps TRBD1 or TRBD2 (5 bases each). The CDR3 length is 20 residues. The germline V gene encodes CDR1 MGHRA and CDR2 YSYEKL. V was shortened by 0 bases and J by 3 bases, with 21 bases between the two germline ends. The CDR3: CASSQDRQTGTINGANVLTF. The CDR3 region has the DNA TGCGCCAGCAGCCAAGATCGCCAAACCGGGACGATTAATGGGGCCAACGTCCTGACTTTC.

Only a few counts were recorded for this clonotype. V gene TRBV6-2 or TRBV6-3 combines with J gene TRBJ1-5; 8 positions match TRBD1. Losses at the gene ends were 6 bases for V and 5 bases for J; bases not matched to a gene: 6. Germline V gene data show CDR1 as MNHEY and CDR2 as SVGEGT. The CDR3 length is 14 residues. The CDR3 sequence: CASRQTGEDQPQHF. In nucleotides, the CDR3 is TGTGCCAGCAGGCAGACAGGGGAGGATCAGCCCCAGCATTTT.

This clonotype was recorded at least ten times. V is TRBV6-5 and J is TRBJ2-7; 7 bases fit TRBD2. V shed 3 bases and J 5 bases; nucleotides not matched to a gene: 7. In germline, CDR1 is MNHEY, CDR2 SVGAGI. This CDR3 contains 14 residues. The CDR3 loop reads CASSYRGGGDEQYF. DNA of the CDR3: TGTGCCAGCAGTTATCGTGGGGGAGGGGACGAGCAGTACTTC.

This clonotype was detected ten times or more. The V gene is TRBV27, the J gene TRBJ2-1; D call uncertain. V was trimmed by 6 bases and J by 0 bases, leaving 12 bases between them. The CDR3 consists of 15 residues. CDR1 is MNHEY, CDR2 SMNVEV, per germline (reference sequence). CDR3 region: CASRLDLSSYNEQFF. In nucleotides, the CDR3 is TGTGCCAGCAGGCTGGATCTCAGCTCCTACAATGAGCAGTTCTTC.

This clonotype was counted between two and nine times. The J gene is TRBJ2-2, the V gene TRBV30; D unclear. Germline V CDR1 and CDR2: GTSNPN, SVGIG (reference sequence). V dropped 1 base and J dropped 2 bases, with 8 bases sitting between them. CDR3 size: 14 residues. The CDR3 DNA is TGTGCCTGGAGTGCGGGCAGCAACACCGGGGAGCTGTTTTTT. It translates to CAWSAGSNTGELFF. Together with reference TRBV30 and TRBJ2-2, the CDR3 gives the full variable domain: SQTIHQWPATLVQPVGSPLSLECTVEGTSNPNLYWYRQAAGRGLQLLFYSVGIGQISSEVPQNLSASRPQDRQFILSSKKLLLSDSGFYLCAWSAGSNTGELFFGEGSRLTVL.

The rearrangement links TRBV20-1 to TRBJ2-7; D is tentatively TRBD1 or TRBD2 (5 bases each). CDR1 DFQATT and CDR2 SNEGSKA come from the germline V gene (reference sequence). The CDR3 has 12 amino acids. V was pared by 0 bases and J by 6 bases, with 9 bases between. This CDR3 is CSARDREFEQYF. DNA for the CDR3: TGCAGTGCTAGAGACAGGGAGTTCGAGCAGTACTTC.

This sequence joins TRBV19 and TRBJ1-6, with 10 nucleotides matching TRBD1. This CDR3 region has 14 residues. The ends lost 4 bases at V and 8 bases at J; junction bases unmatched: 2. Per germline, CDR1 LNHDA and CDR2 SQIVND (reference sequence). CDR3 coding DNA: TGTGCCAGTAGTACCGGGACAGGGGATTCACCCCTCCACTTT. Amino acids: CASSTGTGDSPLHF. The variable domain in full, completed from reference TRBV19 and TRBJ1-6, reads DGGITQSPKYLFRKEGQNVTLSCEQNLNHDAMYWYRQDPGQGLRLIYYSQIVNDFQKGDIAEGYSVSREKKESFPLTVTSAQKNPTAFYLCASSTGTGDSPLHFGNGTRLTVT.

The V and J genes are TRBV2 and TRBJ2-3; D possibly uses TRBD1 or TRBD2 (5 bases each). V lost 6 bases and J lost 9, with 22 bases in between. Germline V gene data show CDR1 as SNHLY and CDR2 as FYNNEI. The CDR3 has 15 residues. CDR3 amino acids: CASRMDIGGGDTQYF. In nucleotides, the CDR3 is TGTGCCAGCAGAATGGACATCGGAGGCGGAGACACGCAGTATTTT.

Worth noting for this clonotype: Being one base from a much bigger clone, this may be a read error. This chain links TRBV6-5 with TRBJ2-7; TRBD1 is a possible D gene (5 bases). Germline assignment: CDR1 MNHEY and CDR2 SVGAGI. This CDR3 region has 15 residues. In DNA, the CDR3 is TGTGCCAGCAGTTACTCTAAGGGGCGGTCCTACGATCAGTACTTC. Protein: CASSYSKGRSYDQYF.

This clonotype was recorded many times. The J gene is TRBJ2-5, the V gene TRBV11-2; D gene unclear. The V end was cut by 1 base, the J end by 1 base, with 10 bases between. CDR1 is SGHAT and CDR2 is FQNNGV in the germline V gene. This CDR3 comprises 15 residues. The CDR3 region is CASSLAASGQETQYF. CDR3 in DNA: TGTGCCAGCAGCTTAGCGGCTAGTGGCCAAGAGACCCAGTACTTC. Looking up the rest from reference TRBV11-2 and TRBJ2-5 gives the full variable domain: EAGVAQSPRYKIIEKRQSVAFWCNPISGHATLYWYQQILGQGPKLLIQFQNNGVVDDSQLPKDRFSAERLKGVDSTLKIQPAKLEDSAVYLCASSLAASGQETQYFGPGTRLLVL.

V is TRBV11-2 and J is TRBJ2-5; 9 positions match TRBD1. CDR3 size: 17 residues. Germline loops: CDR1 SGHAT, CDR2 FQNNGV. Losses at the gene ends were 0 bases for V and 3 bases for J; bases not matched to a gene: 8. CDR3 coding DNA: TGTGCCAGCAGCTTAGACGTCTACTGGACAGGGGAAGAGACCCAGTACTTC. It translates to CASSLDVYWTGEETQYF.

This clonotype occurred many times. The J gene is TRBJ1-6, the V gene TRBV19; TRBD1 agrees at 8 bases. The CDR3 contains 17 residues. V shed 2 bases and J 2 bases; nucleotides not matched to a gene: 5. Germline V gene data show CDR1 as LNHDA and CDR2 as SQIVND (reference sequence). The DNA for the CDR3 is TGTGCCAGTAGTATAAAGGACAGGGTGACCTATAATTCACCCCTCCACTTT. Translation: CASSIKDRVTYNSPLHF.

This clonotype was detected a few times. The chain employs TRBV10-2 and TRBJ2-1; D is possibly TRBD2 (7 bases). Germline V gives CDR1 WSHSY, CDR2 SAAADI. The CDR3 is 17 amino acids. Trimming stripped 6 bases from V and 8 bases from J, with 26 bases between. The CDR3 DNA follows: TGCGCCAGCAGGGCACTCAGGGGAGCGTGGACTAGGGATGAGCAGTTCTTC. Amino acids: CASRALRGAWTRDEQFF.

J is TRBJ1-5 and V is TRBV12-5; D not certain. CDR1 and CDR2 from the germline V gene are LGHNT and FRNRAP. The CDR3 length is 12 residues. Trimming pared 0 bases from V and 6 bases from J, leaving 3 bases between. Here the CDR3 DNA reads TGTGCTAGTGGTTTGGTTCTTCAGCCCCAGCATTTT. Protein product: CASGLVLQPQHF.

This clonotype has at least ten counts. V and J are TRBV6-4 and TRBJ2-3, with a tentative D call TRBD2 (6 bases). This CDR3 region has 18 residues. Trimming cost V 4 bases and J 0 bases, with 20 bases left between them. Germline CDR1 reads MRHNA; CDR2 reads SNTAGT. For the CDR3, the DNA is TGTGCCAGCAGTGGCTCGAACACTAGCTATGGTAGCACAGATACGCAGTATTTT. It translates to CASSGSNTSYGSTDTQYF.

This chain links TRBV12-3 or TRBV12-4 with TRBJ2-1, with 11 positions matching TRBD1. V shed 6 bases, J shed 7 bases, and the junction held 11 bases outside the gene matches. The CDR3 covers 16 residues. The CDR3 sequence is CASSLLGQGAGNEQFF. The DNA for the CDR3 is TGTGCCAGCAGCCTACTCGGACAGGGGGCTGGAAATGAGCAGTTCTTC.

This clonotype was found a few times. V is TRBV3-1 and J is TRBJ1-1; D gene unclear. The CDR3 has 13 residues. The V and J ends lost 2 bases and 6 bases respectively, with 10 bases between them. The germline gives CDR1 LGHDT, CDR2 YNNKEL (reference sequence). CDR3 nucleotide sequence: TGTGCCAGCAGCCAACCGGGAGCATCTGAAGCTTTCTTT. Protein: CASSQPGASEAFF. The full variable domain, rest sourced from reference TRBV3-1 and TRBJ1-1, is DTAVSQTPKYLVTQMGNDKSIKCEQNLGHDTMYWYKQDSKKFLKIMFSYNNKELIINETVPNRFSPKSPDKAHLNLHINSLELGDSAVYFCASSQPGASEAFFGQGTRLTVV.

This clonotype was detected only once. Sequence at one end of the junction differs from germline and may be a read error. V usage is TRBV5-6 and J usage is TRBJ1-2; weak D call: TRBD1 (5 bases). This CDR3 contains 16 residues. CDR1 SGHDT and CDR2 YYEEEE come from the germline V gene. CDR3 in DNA: TGTGCCATCAGCTTTGGCCAAGGGACCTTCTACTATGGCTACACCTTC. This sequence encodes CAISFGQGTFYYGYTF.

A note on this clonotype: A read error is possible here, since a much larger clone lies one base away. The chain is built from TRBV9 and TRBJ2-7; D is ambiguous. Trimming left V 4 bases short and J 7 bases short, with 18 bases between. CDR1 is SGDLS, CDR2 YYNGEE, per germline. This CDR3 region has 14 residues. CDR3 region: CASSSVYSYNEQYF. The CDR3 nucleotides read TGTGCCAGCAGCTCCGTTTATTCCTACAATGAGCAGTACTTC.

V usage is TRBV6-4 and J usage is TRBJ1-1; D is unclear. With 3 bases removed from V and 1 base from J, the gap between germline ends came to 6 bases. This CDR3 contains 13 residues. Germline CDR1 reads MRHNA; CDR2 reads SNTAGT. CDR3 DNA sequence: TGTGCCAGCAGTGATAGACCGAACACTGAAGCTTTCTTT. Protein sequence: CASSDRPNTEAFF.